What follows are 17 T cell receptor beta chains derived from one specimen sequenced in a study of blood T cell repertoires in COVID-19. The repertoire was sequenced with immunoSEQ multiplex PCR; TCRdb's copy has only in-frame clones and lacks some. The table has around 26,000 clones, 66% seen once. Sequenced sample: peripheral blood. The source is a man aged 60 to 69 with active or convalescent COVID-19.

J is TRBJ2-7 and V is TRBV30; 7 bases fit TRBD1. This CDR3 spans 17 amino acids. Germline CDR1 and CDR2: GTSNPN and SVGIG (reference sequence). V shed 0 bases, J shed 0 bases, and the junction held 11 bases outside the gene matches. The CDR3 here is CAWSVRVSWTGSYEQYF. The CDR3 DNA sequence: TGTGCCTGGAGTGTACGGGTAAGCTGGACAGGCTCCTACGAGCAGTACTTC.

This chain uses TRBV6-5 with TRBJ1-1; a possible D gene is TRBD1 (5 bases). V was clipped by 0 bases and J by 4 bases, with 12 bases between them. The CDR3 contains 15 residues. CDR1 MNHEY and CDR2 SVGAGI come from the germline V gene. The CDR3 here is CASSYSKWGVTEAFF. CDR3 nucleotide sequence: TGTGCCAGCAGTTACTCGAAATGGGGGGTCACTGAAGCTTTCTTT.

This clone was counted between two and nine times. The chain carries TRBV5-4 and TRBJ2-7; TRBD1 aligns across 9 bases. The CDR3 spans 15 residues. V shed 3 bases, J shed 5 bases, and the junction held 9 bases outside the gene matches. CDR1 is SGHNT and CDR2 is YYREEE in the germline V gene (reference sequence). CDR3 amino acids: CASSSRNRGQNEQYF. Written as DNA, the CDR3 is TGTGCCAGCAGCTCGAGAAACAGGGGGCAAAACGAGCAGTACTTC.

V usage is TRBV7-9 and J usage is TRBJ2-1; 12 nucleotides agree with TRBD2. Trimming at V came to 6 bases and at J to 4 bases, leaving 10 bases not matched to a gene. The CDR3 covers 17 residues. Looked up from germline, CDR1 is SEHNR and CDR2 is FQNEAQ (reference sequence). The CDR3 DNA reads as TGTGCCAGCAGGGGCATACTAGCGGGGGGAGAGTACAATGAGCAGTTCTTC. It translates to CASRGILAGGEYNEQFF. Drawing the rest from reference TRBV7-9 and TRBJ2-1, the complete variable domain is DTGVSQNPRHKITKRGQNVTFRCDPISEHNRLYWYRQTLGQGPEFLTYFQNEAQLEKSRLLSDRFSAERPKGSFSTLEIQRTEQGDSAMYLCASRGILAGGEYNEQFFGPGTRLTVL.

In its sample, this clone was seen a few times. The chain links TRBV20-1 to TRBJ2-7; the D gene is possibly TRBD2 (5 bases). Looked up from germline, CDR1 is DFQATT and CDR2 is SNEGSKA (reference sequence). Trimming stripped 5 bases from V and 3 bases from J, with 8 bases between. The CDR3 totals 11 residues. The CDR3, as DNA: TGCAGTGCTTACCGGGACTACGAGCAGTACTTC. This translates into CSAYRDYEQYF.

The V and J genes are TRBV10-2 and TRBJ1-1; 10 nucleotides align to TRBD1. V gave up 6 bases and J gave up 12 bases; unmatched junction bases: 7. CDR3 length equals 12 residues. The germline CDR1 and CDR2 sequences are WSHSY and SAAADI. Here the CDR3 DNA reads TGCGCCAGCAGGACGGACAGGGGGGAGCCTTTCTTT. It yields the protein CASRTDRGEPFF.

This clone was counted a few times. The V call is TRBV10-2, the J call TRBJ1-4; unclear D gene. This CDR3 has 18 amino acids. With 3 bases removed from V and 7 bases from J, the gap between germline ends came to 24 bases. Per germline, CDR1 WSHSY and CDR2 SAAADI. The CDR3 DNA is TGCGCCAGCAGTGAAATAGCCTCCGGGAACCTAAGATTTGAAAAACTGTTTTTT. Its translation: CASSEIASGNLRFEKLFF.

The chain couples TRBV2 to TRBJ2-2; a weak D match, TRBD2 (5 bases). Germline CDR1 is SNHLY and CDR2 is FYNNEI. The CDR3 is 17 amino acids. Deletions cut 0 bases from V and 4 bases from J, with 15 bases between. As DNA, the CDR3 is TGTGCCAGCAGTGAAGCAAGGGTAGACGCGGGCACCGGGGAGCTGTTTTTT. It is translated as CASSEARVDAGTGELFF. Drawing the rest from reference TRBV2 and TRBJ2-2, the complete variable domain is EPEVTQTPSHQVTQMGQEVILRCVPISNHLYFYWYRQILGQKVEFLVSFYNNEISEKSEIFDDQFSVERPDGSNFTLKIRSTKLEDSAMYFCASSEARVDAGTGELFFGEGSRLTVL.

This chain's CDR3 is CASTAQENTEAFF. CDR3 DNA: TGTGCCAGCACGGCGCAGGAGAACACTGAAGCTTTCTTT. The V gene is TRBV2, the J gene TRBJ1-1; D gene ambiguous. With 7 bases removed from V and 1 base from J, the gap between germline ends came to 10 bases. Germline V lookup: CDR1 SNHLY, CDR2 FYNNEI. The CDR3 sequence is 13 residues long. Drawing the rest from reference TRBV2 and TRBJ1-1, the complete variable domain is EPEVTQTPSHQVTQMGQEVILRCVPISNHLYFYWYRQILGQKVEFLVSFYNNEISEKSEIFDDQFSVERPDGSNFTLKIRSTKLEDSAMYFCASTAQENTEAFFGQGTRLTVV.

A few counts support this clone. The chain has TRBV9 and TRBJ1-1; no reliable D call. The CDR3 spans 16 residues. Between the trimmed V and J ends, which lost 3 bases and 9 bases, there was a span of 24 bases. The V gene's germline CDR1 is SGDLS and CDR2 YYNGEE. In nucleotides, the CDR3 is TGTGCCAGCAGCGCTCAGGTACAGAAGAAGGCGCGAAAAGCTTTCTTT. This sequence encodes CASSAQVQKKARKAFF.

This clone was counted once. The chain is built from TRBV10-3 and TRBJ1-6, with 8 bases lining up with TRBD1. CDR3 length: 18 residues. CDR1 is ENHRY and CDR2 is SYGVKD in the germline V gene. J lost 5 bases, V lost 5 bases, and 14 bases had no gene match. CDR3 in DNA: TGTGCCATCAGTCGCTTAGGAGGACAGGGCCCCAATAATTCACCCCTCCACTTT. Translating gives CAISRLGGQGPNNSPLHF.

CDR3 protein: CASSYGRARETQYF. CDR3 coding DNA: TGTGCCAGCAGTTACGGGAGGGCCCGGGAGACCCAGTACTTC. The chain has TRBV6-5 and TRBJ2-5, with TRBD2 matching over 7 bases. V lost 2 bases, J lost 5 bases, and 5 bases stayed unmatched. Germline values: CDR1 MNHEY, CDR2 SVGAGI. The CDR3 loop spans 14 amino acids.

The genes are TRBV5-4 and TRBJ2-3; 7 positions match TRBD2. The CDR3 covers 14 residues. In germline, CDR1 is SGHNT, CDR2 YYREEE (reference sequence). The CDR3 protein is CASWWGGRTDTQYF. CDR3 nucleotide sequence: TGTGCGTCCTGGTGGGGGGGACGCACAGATACGCAGTATTTT.

Only one count was recorded for this clone. The chain combines TRBV19 with TRBJ1-5; TRBD1 might be the D (6 bases). The germline V and J ends were trimmed by 7 bases and 2 bases, with 9 bases remaining between them. This CDR3 spans 13 amino acids. CDR1 and CDR2 from the germline V gene are LNHDA and SQIVND (reference sequence). CDR3 sequence reads: CASNGGGNQPQHF. CDR3 coding DNA: TGTGCCAGTAATGGGGGCGGCAATCAGCCCCAGCATTTT.

This clone was found a few times. The chain uses TRBV5-1 and TRBJ1-1; D ambiguous. CDR3 length equals 14 residues. V was shortened by 1 base and J by 1 base, with 8 bases between the two germline ends. Germline values: CDR1 SGHRS, CDR2 YFSETQ. The CDR3 nucleotides read TGCGCCAGCAGCTTGTTTGGGAGGAACACTGAAGCTTTCTTT. Translated: CASSLFGRNTEAFF.

The chain is built from TRBV14 and TRBJ1-3, with D possibly TRBD1 on 5 matching bases. Trimming removed 4 bases from V and 0 bases from J, with 16 bases in between. The CDR3 spans 17 residues. Germline assignment: CDR1 SGHDN and CDR2 FVKESK. CDR3 coding DNA: TGTGCCAGCAGCCTAGGGCCAGGGCTAAACTCTGGAAACACCATATATTTT. Residues: CASSLGPGLNSGNTIYF.

Comments on this clone: In the same sample, other DNA sequences code for this CDR3. The chain carries TRBV6-5 and TRBJ1-2; D uncertain. Germline CDR1 is MNHEY and CDR2 is SVGAGI. Trimming took off 2 bases at V and 11 bases at J, with 18 bases between the two ends. The CDR3 spans 14 residues. In DNA form, the CDR3 reads TGTGCCAGCAGTTACCTAGGTTGGTGGTTTGGTTACACCTTC. This sequence encodes CASSYLGWWFGYTF.